The 29 T cell receptor beta chains below were found in one sample sequenced in a study. Treg sorting used a CD4+CD25+CD127-/low gate. TCRdb called the 5' RACE reads again in MiXCR, with one record for every CDR3 protein. Of about 11,000 distinct CDR3 sequences listed, around 28% are singletons. Sequenced input: Tregs sorted from a lymph node. The source of these receptors is a female donor with breast cancer.

Details on this clonotype: A much larger clone differs by one base, so this may be a read error. The chain has TRBV6-6 and TRBJ1-1, with D possibly matching TRBD1 (5 bases). The CDR3 length is 13 residues. V was clipped by 5 bases and J by 4 bases, with 11 bases between them. Germline loops: CDR1 MNHNY, CDR2 SVGAGI (reference sequence). The CDR3 bases are TGTGCCAGCAGTAAACAGGAGGGCACTGAAGCTTTCTTT. It specifies CASSKQEGTEAFF.

The chain couples TRBV7-6 to TRBJ2-7; no clear D gene. The CDR3 runs 13 residues. Germline CDR1 is SGHVS and CDR2 is FNYEAQ. Trimming removed 0 bases from V and 3 bases from J, with 6 bases in between. Here the CDR3 reads CASSLAADYEQYF. The CDR3 DNA reads as TGTGCCAGCAGCTTAGCGGCGGACTACGAGCAGTACTTC.

The table lists this clonotype with many counts. The chain is built from TRBV20-1 and TRBJ2-7; TRBD2 agrees at 7 bases. The CDR3 consists of 15 residues. The V segment lost 3 bases and the J segment 6 bases; nucleotides outside the gene matches: 14. Germline V gene data show CDR1 as DFQATT and CDR2 as SNEGSKA (reference sequence). The CDR3 is CSARMGRRELGEQYF. The CDR3 DNA reads as TGCAGTGCTAGGATGGGTCGGCGGGAGCTTGGCGAGCAGTACTTC.

The J gene is TRBJ2-1, the V gene TRBV19; D may be TRBD2 (6 bases). Trimming shortened V by 5 bases and J by 4 bases, and 15 bases separated the two germline ends. The CDR3 extends over 15 amino acids. Germline-derived CDR1 and CDR2 are LNHDA and SQIVND (reference sequence). The CDR3 region has the DNA TGTGCCAGTAGTCTGGGACTCCAGGTGTACAATGAGCAGTTCTTC. It translates to CASSLGLQVYNEQFF.

The chain recombines TRBV30 with TRBJ2-6; no firm D call. CDR1 is GTSNPN and CDR2 is SVGIG in the germline V gene (reference sequence). V lost 3 bases to trimming and J lost 6 bases, with 15 bases between them. CDR3 length: 15 residues. The CDR3 DNA follows: TGTGCCTGGAGCCTTACCTCGGTCGCGGCCAACGTCCTGACTTTC. It specifies CAWSLTSVAANVLTF. The whole variable domain, filled in from reference TRBV30 and TRBJ2-6, reads SQTIHQWPATLVQPVGSPLSLECTVEGTSNPNLYWYRQAAGRGLQLLFYSVGIGQISSEVPQNLSASRPQDRQFILSSKKLLLSDSGFYLCAWSLTSVAANVLTFGAGSRLTVL.

This clonotype was observed at least ten times. This chain connects TRBV20-1 to TRBJ1-2; 8 nucleotides line up with TRBD1. J lost 5 bases, V lost 0 bases, and 17 bases had no gene match. In germline, CDR1 is DFQATT, CDR2 SNEGSKA (reference sequence). The CDR3 runs 18 residues. The CDR3 DNA is TGCAGTGCTAGAGATATGATAGTCCAGGACAGGGCGGTGTATGGCTACACCTTC. Translating gives CSARDMIVQDRAVYGYTF.

The sample holds many counts of this clonotype. DNA of the CDR3: TGTGCCAGCAGCGGGGACCCCCGAGAATATCCGCGCTACACCTTC. Amino acid sequence: CASSGDPREYPRYTF. The chain joins TRBV9 to TRBJ1-2; perhaps TRBD1 as D (5 bases). The length of the CDR3 is 15 residues. The V end lost 3 bases, the J end lost 9 bases, and 21 bases lay between the germline ends. Germline-derived CDR1 and CDR2 are SGDLS and YYNGEE. Looking up the rest from reference TRBV9 and TRBJ1-2 gives the full variable domain: DSGVTQTPKHLITATGQRVTLRCSPRSGDLSVYWYQQSLDQGLQFLIQYYNGEERAKGNILERFSAQQFPDLHSELNLSSLELGDSALYFCASSGDPREYPRYTFGSGTRLTVV.

This clonotype has at least ten counts. The chain employs TRBV30 and TRBJ1-1; 8 nucleotides align to TRBD1. V dropped 2 bases and J dropped 1; count of bases not matched to a gene: 3. The CDR3 extends over 14 amino acids. Looked up from germline, CDR1 is GTSNPN and CDR2 is SVGIG (reference sequence). Here the CDR3 reads CAWSRGTGNTEAFF. The CDR3 bases are TGTGCCTGGAGTAGGGGGACAGGGAACACTGAAGCTTTCTTT.

This clonotype is medium-sized in the sample. The J gene is TRBJ2-1, the V gene TRBV25-1, with D possibly called TRBD1 or TRBD2 (5 bases each). Germline CDR1 is MGHDK and CDR2 is SYGVNS. Trimming took 4 bases from V and 1 from J, leaving 11 bases between them. The CDR3 sequence is 15 residues long. CDR3 amino acids: CASSGGVGSYNEQFF. CDR3 DNA sequence: TGTGCCAGCAGTGGAGGGGTGGGATCCTACAATGAGCAGTTCTTC. The full variable domain, its missing parts supplied by reference TRBV25-1 and TRBJ2-1, is EADIYQTPRYLVIGTGKKITLECSQTMGHDKMYWYQQDPGMELHLIHYSYGVNSTEKGDLSSESTVSRIRTEHFPLTLESARPSHTSQYLCASSGGVGSYNEQFFGPGTRLTVL.

There are many counts of this clonotype. The chain links TRBV6-6 to TRBJ1-4, with D unresolved. Between the trimmed V and J ends, which lost 2 bases and 8 bases, there was a span of 6 bases. Germline V gene lookup returns CDR1 MNHNY and CDR2 SVGAGI (reference sequence). The CDR3 contains 12 residues. Here the CDR3 reads CASSYVREKLFF. The CDR3 nucleotides are TGTGCCAGCAGTTACGTCCGAGAAAAACTGTTTTTT.

This clonotype was picked up one time. One end of the junction fails to match germline, which may point to a read error. The gene calls are TRBV4-1 and TRBJ2-7, with D perhaps matching TRBD1 or TRBD2 (5 bases each). Germline lookup yields CDR1 MGHRA and CDR2 YSYEKL. This CDR3 has 16 residues. This CDR3 is CANSQDQGETSYEQYF. Written as DNA, the CDR3 is TGCGCCAACAGCCAAGACCAGGGAGAGACCTCCTACGAGCAGTACTTC.

This sequence joins TRBV20-1 and TRBJ2-1; 7 positions agree with TRBD1. The CDR3 contains 13 residues. Germline CDR1 reads DFQATT; CDR2 reads SNEGSKA (reference sequence). Trimming cost V 7 bases and J 4 bases; bases outside gene matches: 7. CDR3 in DNA: TGCAGTGGGGGTCAGGGGGAGTACAATGAGCAGTTCTTC. Its protein product is CSGGQGEYNEQFF.

Judged by abundance, this clonotype is medium-sized. The chain recombines TRBV7-9 with TRBJ2-1; TRBD2 aligns across 7 bases. The germline CDR1 and CDR2 sequences are SEHNR and FQNEAQ (reference sequence). Trimming removed 1 base from V and 8 bases from J; junction bases left unmatched: 11. This CDR3 is 16 amino acids long. The CDR3 sequence is CASSLGVWEGMDEQFF. The CDR3 DNA is TGTGCCAGCAGCTTAGGGGTGTGGGAGGGTATGGATGAGCAGTTCTTC.

This clonotype was counted ten times or more. The chain couples TRBV7-9 to TRBJ2-4; 7 bases are shared with TRBD1. The junction had 10 bases not matched to a gene; V was cut back by 1 base and J by 7 bases. The CDR3 spans 16 residues. The germline gives CDR1 SEHNR, CDR2 FQNEAQ (reference sequence). The CDR3 DNA sequence: TGTGCCAGCAGCTTAGGGCCTCACACCAGGGGGAACATTCAGTACTTC. Translating gives CASSLGPHTRGNIQYF.

By its share, this clonotype is medium-sized. An end of the junction differs from the germline gene, which may be a read error. V and J are TRBV5-6 and TRBJ2-3, with D possibly TRBD1 on 6 matching bases. CDR1 and CDR2 from the germline V gene are SGHDT and YYEEEE. This CDR3 is 13 amino acids long. The CDR3 DNA sequence: TGTGCCGGCAGCCCGACAGGAGCGGATACGCAGTATTTT. Its translation: CAGSPTGADTQYF.

For this clonotype: A much larger clone differs by one base, so this may be a read error. J is TRBJ1-2 and V is TRBV6-5, with D possibly TRBD1 on 5 matching bases. Germline CDR1 reads MNHEY; CDR2 reads SVGAGI. V was clipped by 6 bases and J by 2 bases, with 16 bases between them. CDR3 size: 15 residues. CDR3 sequence: CASRVRDAMNYGYTF. CDR3 nucleotides: TGTGCCAGCAGGGTCCGGGACGCCATGAACTATGGCTACACCTTC.

This clonotype qualifies as medium-sized. V is TRBV12-3 or TRBV12-4 and J is TRBJ2-7; 7 bases are shared with TRBD2. This CDR3 is 15 amino acids long. The V gene end was trimmed by 6 bases and the J gene end by 1 base; junction bases not matched to a gene: 9. The CDR3 region is CASSDDPSGSYEQYF. DNA for the CDR3: TGTGCCAGCAGCGACGACCCTAGCGGATCCTACGAGCAGTACTTC.

This clonotype rates as medium-sized. This chain links TRBV5-1 with TRBJ1-1; TRBD1 might be the D (5 bases). Germline CDR1 SGHRS, CDR2 YFSETQ. V was clipped by 4 bases and J by 5 bases, with 12 bases between them. The CDR3 sequence is 13 residues long. The CDR3 sequence: CASSPAGGTEAFF. Written as DNA, the CDR3 is TGCGCCAGCAGCCCGGCCGGGGGGACTGAAGCTTTCTTT.

Ten or more counts support this clonotype. The V gene is TRBV7-9, the J gene TRBJ2-1, with TRBD2 matching over 10 bases. The V segment lost 4 bases and the J segment 6 bases; nucleotides outside the gene matches: 9. This CDR3 is built from 16 residues. CDR1 is SEHNR and CDR2 is FQNEAQ in the germline V gene (reference sequence). CDR3 nucleotide sequence: TGTGCCAGCAGCTATATCACTAGCGGGGTGCCCAATGAGCAGTTCTTC. Translating gives CASSYITSGVPNEQFF.

This clonotype counts as medium-sized. This chain connects TRBV5-1 to TRBJ1-4; TRBD1 matches at 10 bases. CDR3 length: 16 amino acids. Per germline, CDR1 SGHRS and CDR2 YFSETQ. J gave up 7 bases and V 4 bases, and 10 bases lay outside the gene matches. This CDR3 is CASSAQTGTGAEKLFF. CDR3 nucleotides: TGCGCCAGCAGCGCGCAAACCGGGACAGGGGCTGAAAAACTGTTTTTT.

The chain has TRBV6-1 and TRBJ2-1; D is possibly TRBD1 or TRBD2 (5 bases each). Germline V gene sequence: CDR1 MNHNS, CDR2 SASEGT. CDR3 length: 11 residues. V lost 3 bases and J lost 15, with 12 bases in between. DNA of the CDR3: TGTGCCAGCAGTGATAAAGGGGACGTGTTCTTC. Translation: CASSDKGDVFF.

This clonotype was seen a handful of times. This chain uses TRBV19 with TRBJ2-1; tentatively, D is TRBD2 (6 bases). This CDR3 has 16 amino acids. CDR1 is LNHDA and CDR2 is SQIVND in the germline V gene (reference sequence). V lost 1 base and J lost 4, with 14 bases in between. CDR3 region: CASSIVSGEMYNEQFF. As DNA, the CDR3 is TGTGCCAGTAGTATAGTTTCGGGGGAGATGTACAATGAGCAGTTCTTC.

This clonotype was observed at least ten times. The chain employs TRBV20-1 and TRBJ2-1; 13 bases align to TRBD2. J lost 7 bases, V lost 5 bases, and 2 bases had no gene match. The CDR3 has 13 residues. Per germline, CDR1 DFQATT and CDR2 SNEGSKA (reference sequence). The CDR3 DNA reads as TGCAGTGCTCGGACTAGCGGGAGTAATGAGCAGTTCTTC. Translation: CSARTSGSNEQFF.

V is TRBV20-1 and J is TRBJ1-2; D gene ambiguous. Germline lookup yields CDR1 DFQATT and CDR2 SNEGSKA (reference sequence). The CDR3 loop spans 13 amino acids. Trimming removed 1 base from V and 5 bases from J, with 11 bases in between. The CDR3, as DNA: TGCAGTGCTAGAGTTCCGATTAAATATGGCTACACCTTC. Its protein is CSARVPIKYGYTF.

Concerning this clonotype itself: A read error may account for a junction end that differs from germline. This chain joins TRBV20-1 and TRBJ2-7, with 8 bases identical to TRBD2. In germline, CDR1 is DFQATT, CDR2 SNEGSKA (reference sequence). The CDR3 is made up of 14 amino acids. Here the CDR3 reads CSATQRERQYDQYF. CDR3 coding DNA: TGCAGTGCTACTCAGCGGGAGAGACAGTACGATCAGTACTTC.

This clonotype is categorized as medium-sized. The J gene is TRBJ2-1, the V gene TRBV6-1; 8 bases fit TRBD2. This CDR3 is 15 amino acids long. V shed 6 bases and J 5 bases; nucleotides not matched to a gene: 9. The germline gives CDR1 MNHNS, CDR2 SASEGT. The CDR3 reads CASRVAGRGNNEQFF. For the CDR3, the DNA is TGTGCCAGCAGAGTAGCGGGGAGGGGAAACAATGAGCAGTTCTTC.

In this sample, this clonotype turned up many times. A much larger clonotype is one base distant, so this may be a read error. The V and J genes are TRBV27 and TRBJ2-1; no clear D. V shed 5 bases and J shed 4 bases, with 3 bases lying between them. The CDR3 runs to 11 residues. Germline V gives CDR1 MNHEY, CDR2 SMNVEV (reference sequence). CDR3 bases: TGTGCCAGCAGTGATTACAATGAGCAGTTCTTC. Its protein product is CASSDYNEQFF.

By share, this clonotype ranks as medium-sized. The chain carries TRBV5-5 and TRBJ2-3; 11 bases align to TRBD1. From germline, CDR1 is SGHKS and CDR2 YYEKEE (reference sequence). The trim removed 0 bases at V and 9 bases at J, leaving 3 bases unmatched. The CDR3 contains 14 residues. The CDR3 reads CASSLGDRGETQYF. CDR3 nucleotides: TGTGCCAGCAGCTTGGGGGACAGGGGGGAAACGCAGTATTTT.

Relative to its sample, this clonotype is medium-sized. The chain recombines TRBV4-1 with TRBJ1-4, with D maybe TRBD1 (6 bases). Germline loops: CDR1 MGHRA, CDR2 YSYEKL. V dropped 3 bases and J dropped 8 bases, with 16 bases sitting between them. The length of the CDR3 is 15 residues. CDR3 amino acids: CASSQGDRRDEKLFF. DNA for the CDR3: TGCGCCAGCAGCCAGGGCGACAGGCGGGACGAAAAACTGTTTTTT.